This TCR beta chain was identified in a study of blood T cell repertoires in COVID-19 (dated by TCRdb to the early 2020s). With regard to the full study: Collaborator samples came from the United States, Italy and Spain and covered acute and convalescent phases of COVID-19. The repertoires were made available in a free public database intended to serve as a resource for research on the immune response to SARS-CoV-2. Where available, HLA class I and class II types were taken from metadata supplied by the sample provider and were not determined by assay-based typing. The material from the prospective study consisted of cDNA or gDNA derived from T cells, B-cell-depleted T cells, or PBMCs. The samples were drawn from the first 160 participants of the ongoing ImmuneRACE study and from 1,254 subjects provided by 6 global collaborators. The dataset comprised deeply sampled blood TCRbeta repertoires from subjects exposed to, actively infected with, or recovered from COVID-19. The sample metadata nearly always contained a de-identified subject ID, COVID-19 status, age in years and sex.

From cysteine to phenylalanine, the CDR3 is 16 amino acids long. Only CDR3 DNA is held: 48 bases, read in frame from base 1. Reading the germline V gene gives CDR1 SNHLY and CDR2 FYNNEI. Trimming takes 6 bases off V and 1 base off J; junction bases not matched to a gene: 10. What the study reported, not specific to this receptor: The quantity of clinical and demographic metadata differed by source and by participant and was supplied without curation.

A note on this clone: This clone's antigen is unknown. No base quality information exists; no much larger clone differs at one position.

One collaborating source in Seattle enrolled patients while the patients were actively infected and followed the patients over time throughout the course of disease. Whole blood was collected in K2EDTA tubes by collaborating institutions according to the institutions' own protocols. For TCRbeta analysis, collaborator samples were shipped as frozen whole blood, as isolated PBMCs, or as DNA extracted from either sample type. TCRbeta CDR3 regions were amplified from genomic DNA using the immunoSEQ Assay, a bias-controlled multiplex PCR. The source study handled its data this way. The number of nucleated cells in each sample was estimated by amplification of reference gene primers within the assay. To quantify the absolute abundance of each unique TCRbeta CDR3 rearrangement, sequence reads were collapsed and filtered. For each sample, productive Simpson clonality was calculated as the square root of Simpson's diversity index across productive rearrangements. What TCRdb holds here is the immuneACCESS table cut down to in-frame rearrangements. Part of the clones is not present; checked against another copy, under half of the missing clones reflect an unresolved V gene, and the others are unexplained. The V and J calls and clone size were taken over from that table, and D and trimming were inferred from the DNA. In all, the sample holds 150,000 or so clones, and roughly 86% of those were seen once. 0.55% to 0.6% of the sample comes from the top ten.

The rearrangement joined TRBV2 to TRBJ2-5, with 8 central nucleotides matching TRBD2. The source is a man aged 60 to 75 with COVID-19, enrolled during active disease. Sequencing was carried out using peripheral blood. The sequenced DNA is TGTGCCAGCAGCCCGACTAGCGCCAGGGCCCAAGAGACCCAGTACTTC. It is translated as CASSPTSARAQETQYF. The full variable domain, completed from the reference TRBV2 and TRBJ2-5 proteins outside the CDR3, reads EPEVTQTPSHQVTQMGQEVILRCVPISNHLYFYWYRQILGQKVEFLVSFYNNEISEKSEIFDDQFSVERPDGSNFTLKIRSTKLEDSAMYFCASSPTSARAQETQYFGPGTRLLVL.